Following are 5 T cell receptor beta chains from one sample sequenced in a study of T-cell memory formation after mild COVID-19. Via MiXCR, TCRdb re-called the 5' RACE reads, giving one row per CDR3 protein. The sample has around 250,000 distinct CDR3 sequences, roughly 16% seen once. The sequenced sample consisted of PBMCs or a T cell subset sorted from them (not recorded which). These receptor sequences come from a man between 18 and 29 years old who had mild COVID-19 (a few samples of this study predate the infection). Cell type and time point are not known.

This clonotype has just a few counts. V usage is TRBV2 and J usage is TRBJ1-5, with D unclear. The ends were cut back, 5 bases at V and 0 bases at J, with 11 bases in the middle. Per the germline V gene, CDR1 is SNHLY and CDR2 is FYNNEI. This CDR3 contains 15 residues. The CDR3 sequence: CASSPGGYSNQPQHF. CDR3 sequence (DNA): TGTGCCAGCAGTCCGGGAGGCTATAGCAATCAGCCCCAGCATTTT.

The rearrangement links TRBV2 to TRBJ1-5, with D uncertain. CDR1 and CDR2 from the germline V gene are SNHLY and FYNNEI. The CDR3 sequence is 14 residues long. Between the trimmed V and J ends, which lost 8 bases and 0 bases, there was a span of 11 bases. CDR3 sequence reads: CASAPTNSNQPQHF. The CDR3 nucleotides are TGTGCCAGCGCGCCGACGAATAGCAATCAGCCCCAGCATTTT.

This clonotype was observed a handful of times. The chain links TRBV20-1 to TRBJ2-3; D unclear. The CDR3 totals 12 residues. CDR1 DFQATT and CDR2 SNEGSKA come from the germline V gene (reference sequence). The DNA for the CDR3 is TGCGCCTGTGCACCCCCCACAGATACGCAGTATTTT. It specifies CACAPPTDTQYF.

This clonotype turned up a few times. The rearrangement links TRBV4-3 to TRBJ1-2, with 7 bases lining up with TRBD1. The CDR3 totals 15 residues. CDR1 is LGHNA, CDR2 YSLEER, per germline. Trimming cost V 0 bases and J 6 bases; bases outside gene matches: 7. The CDR3 sequence is CASSQERGGADGYTF. CDR3 DNA: TGCGCCAGCAGCCAAGAGAGAGGGGGCGCGGATGGCTACACCTTC.

This clonotype was detected only a few times. The chain employs TRBV5-1 and TRBJ2-7; the D is unclear. This CDR3 comprises 15 residues. Germline V gene data show CDR1 as SGHRS and CDR2 as YFSETQ. The V and J ends lost 0 bases and 2 bases respectively, with 12 bases between them. CDR3 loop: CASSLGSTGTYEQYF. As DNA, the CDR3 is TGCGCCAGCAGCTTGGGGTCTACTGGGACCTACGAGCAGTACTTC.